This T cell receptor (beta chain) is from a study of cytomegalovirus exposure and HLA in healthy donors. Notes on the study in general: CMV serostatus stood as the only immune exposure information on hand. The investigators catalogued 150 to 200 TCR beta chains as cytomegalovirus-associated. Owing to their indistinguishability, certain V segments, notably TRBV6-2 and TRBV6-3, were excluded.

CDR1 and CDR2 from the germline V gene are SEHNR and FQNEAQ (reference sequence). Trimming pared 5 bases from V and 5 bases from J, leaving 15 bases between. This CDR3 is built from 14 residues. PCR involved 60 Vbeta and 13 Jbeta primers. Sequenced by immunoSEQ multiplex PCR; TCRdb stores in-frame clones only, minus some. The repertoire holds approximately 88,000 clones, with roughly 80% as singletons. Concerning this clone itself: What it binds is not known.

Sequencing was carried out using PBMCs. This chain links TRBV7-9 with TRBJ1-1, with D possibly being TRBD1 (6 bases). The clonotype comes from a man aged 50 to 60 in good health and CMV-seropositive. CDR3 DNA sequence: TGTGCCAGCAGCATCCCCCCTACAGGGACTGAAGCTTTCTTT. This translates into CASSIPPTGTEAFF.